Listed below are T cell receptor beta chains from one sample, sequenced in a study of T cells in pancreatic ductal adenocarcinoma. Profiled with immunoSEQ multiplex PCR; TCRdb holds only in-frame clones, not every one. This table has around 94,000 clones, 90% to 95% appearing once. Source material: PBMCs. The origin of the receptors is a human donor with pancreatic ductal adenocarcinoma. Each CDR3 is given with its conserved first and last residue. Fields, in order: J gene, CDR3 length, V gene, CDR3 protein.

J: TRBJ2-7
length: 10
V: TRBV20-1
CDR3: CSASGMVQYF

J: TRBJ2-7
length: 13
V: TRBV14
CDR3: CASSQRGAYEQYF

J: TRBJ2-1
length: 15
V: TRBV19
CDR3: CASSIGRGVYNEQFF

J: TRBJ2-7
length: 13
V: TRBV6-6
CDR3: CASSLNSVDEQYF

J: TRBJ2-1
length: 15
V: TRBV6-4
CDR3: CASSDSGGLTDEQFF

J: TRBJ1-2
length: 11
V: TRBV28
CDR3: CASSSLSGYTF

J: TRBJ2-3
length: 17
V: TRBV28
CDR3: CASRGTSGGGWGDTQYF

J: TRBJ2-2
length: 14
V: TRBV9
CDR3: CASSVSLNTGELFF

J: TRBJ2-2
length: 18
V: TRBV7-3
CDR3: CASSFLGLAGGYTGELFF

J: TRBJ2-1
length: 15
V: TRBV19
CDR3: CASMDSLRPYNEQFF